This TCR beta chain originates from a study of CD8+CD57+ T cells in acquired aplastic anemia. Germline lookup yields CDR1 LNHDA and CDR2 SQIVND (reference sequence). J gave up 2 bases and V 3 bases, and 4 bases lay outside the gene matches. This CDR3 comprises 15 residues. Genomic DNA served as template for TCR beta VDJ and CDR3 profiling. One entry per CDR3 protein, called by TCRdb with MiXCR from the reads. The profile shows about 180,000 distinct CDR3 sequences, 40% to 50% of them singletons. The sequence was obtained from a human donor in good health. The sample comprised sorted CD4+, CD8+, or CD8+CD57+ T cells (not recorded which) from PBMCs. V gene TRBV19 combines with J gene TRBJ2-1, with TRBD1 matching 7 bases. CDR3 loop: CASSMPDRPYNEQFF. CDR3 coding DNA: TGTGCCAGTAGTATGCCGGACAGGCCCTACAATGAGCAGTTCTTC.